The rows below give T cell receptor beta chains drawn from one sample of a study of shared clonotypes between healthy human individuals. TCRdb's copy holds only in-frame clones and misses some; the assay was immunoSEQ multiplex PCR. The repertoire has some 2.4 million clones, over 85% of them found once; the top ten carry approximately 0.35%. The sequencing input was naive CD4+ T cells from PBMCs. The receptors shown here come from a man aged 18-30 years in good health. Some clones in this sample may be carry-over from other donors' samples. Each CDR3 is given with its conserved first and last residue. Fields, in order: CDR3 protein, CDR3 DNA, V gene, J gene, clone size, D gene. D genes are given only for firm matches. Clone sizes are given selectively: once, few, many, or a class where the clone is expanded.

CASSLQGPRERPRTSTDTQYF	TGTGCCAGCAGCTTACAAGGCCCGCGGGAGAGACCGCGAACTAGCACAGATACGCAGTATTTT	TRBV7-3	TRBJ2-3	NA	TRBD2
CASSSTGEPQETQYF	TGTGCCAGCAGTTCAACAGGGGAGCCCCAAGAGACCCAGTACTTC	TRBV28	TRBJ2-5	once	TRBD1
CASSLRGQGTDTQYF	TGTGCCAGCAGCTTAAGGGGACAGGGCACAGATACGCAGTATTTT	TRBV7-2	TRBJ2-3	NA	TRBD1
CASSLGSHNEKLFF	TGTGCCAGCAGCTTAGGCAGCCATAATGAAAAACTGTTTTTT	TRBV7-9	TRBJ1-4	NA	NA
CASSTTGGLQTQYF	TGTGCCAGCAGCACGACAGGGGGCTTGCAGACCCAGTACTTC	TRBV5-6	TRBJ2-5	NA	TRBD1
CASSGRDRGNEKLFF	TGCGCCAGCAGCGGCCGGGACAGGGGCAATGAAAAACTGTTTTTT	TRBV4-1	TRBJ1-4	NA	TRBD1
CASSVDQMEAFF	TGTGCCAGCAGCGTAGATCAGATGGAAGCTTTCTTT	TRBV11-2	TRBJ1-1	few	NA
CASSPGINQPQHF	TGTGCCAGCTCACCAGGAATCAATCAGCCCCAGCATTTT	TRBV18	TRBJ1-5	NA	NA
CASSQTRGEQFF	TGTGCCAGCAGCCAAACGCGCGGTGAGCAGTTCTTC	TRBV14	TRBJ2-1	NA	NA
CASSRAQETQYF	TGTGCCAGCAGTCGGGCGCAAGAGACCCAGTACTTC	TRBV2	TRBJ2-5	NA	NA
CASSPVPQVGYTF	TGTGCCAGCAGCCCTGTTCCTCAGGTTGGCTACACCTTC	TRBV28	TRBJ1-2	once	NA
CASRAGAEETQYF	TGTGCCAGCCGGGCCGGCGCGGAAGAGACCCAGTACTTC	TRBV11-3	TRBJ2-5	NA	NA
CASSLQGAPGETQYF	TGTGCCAGCAGTCTACAGGGGGCTCCTGGAGAGACCCAGTACTTC	TRBV7-9	TRBJ2-5	NA	TRBD1
CASSFRSAGSYNEQFF	TGTGCCAGCAGTTTTCGGTCGGCGGGCTCCTACAATGAGCAGTTCTTC	TRBV28	TRBJ2-1	NA	NA
CASSEQETQYF	TGTGCCAGTAGCGAGCAAGAGACCCAGTACTTC	TRBV19	TRBJ2-5	NA	NA
CASSLRPASGTGELFF	TGTGCCAGCAGCTTAAGGCCGGCTAGCGGGACCGGGGAGCTGTTTTTT	TRBV7-3	TRBJ2-2	NA	TRBD2
CSVLDPGQGTDTQYF	TGCAGCGTTCTCGATCCGGGACAGGGAACAGATACGCAGTATTTT	TRBV29-1	TRBJ2-3	NA	TRBD1
CASSLTTGGAKNIQYF	TGCGCCAGCAGCTTGACGACAGGGGGGGCCAAAAACATTCAGTACTTC	TRBV5-1	TRBJ2-4	once	TRBD1
CASSRSGTDTQYF	TGTGCCAGCAGTCGGTCAGGCACAGATACGCAGTATTTT	TRBV2	TRBJ2-3	NA	NA
CASSFLGGQGGYEQYF	TGTGCCAGCAGTTTCTTAGGCGGACAGGGGGGCTACGAGCAGTACTTC	TRBV6-5	TRBJ2-7	once	TRBD1
CASSLTLTTNYGYTF	TGTGCCAGCAGCTTAACTCTGACAACCAACTATGGCTACACCTTC	TRBV7-2	TRBJ1-2	NA	NA
CASSFLAGGTEAFF	TGTGCCAGCAGCTTTCTCGCCGGGGGCACTGAAGCTTTCTTT	TRBV7-3	TRBJ1-1	NA	NA
CASSLTTTSGQPFYEQYF	TGTGCCAGCAGCCTGACCACTACTAGCGGTCAACCTTTCTACGAGCAGTACTTC	TRBV28	TRBJ2-7	NA	TRBD2
CASTGRGARTYEQFF	TGTGCCAGCACTGGTCGGGGGGCACGAACATATGAGCAGTTCTTC	TRBV27	TRBJ2-1	NA	NA
CASSYSVSGGNTIYF	TGTGCCAGCAGTTACTCGGTATCAGGGGGAAACACCATATATTTT	TRBV6-5	TRBJ1-3	once	NA
CASSPAPSYGYTF	TGTGCCAGCAGCCCAGCCCCCTCCTATGGCTACACCTTC	TRBV5-4	TRBJ1-2	NA	NA
CATSRDLTDTQYF	TGTGCCACCAGCAGAGATCTTACCGATACGCAGTATTTT	TRBV15	TRBJ2-3	NA	NA
CAWSPRGHPLAYNEQFF	TGTGCCTGGAGCCCGCGGGGCCACCCTCTGGCCTACAATGAGCAGTTCTTC	TRBV30	TRBJ2-1	NA	NA
CASVGRSANTGELFF	TGTGCCAGCGTGGGCCGCTCGGCGAACACCGGGGAGCTGTTTTTT	TRBV2	TRBJ2-2	once	NA
CASSAQGTDYGYTF	TGTGCCAGCAGCGCGCAGGGTACGGACTATGGCTACACCTTC	TRBV9	TRBJ1-2	NA	NA
CASSKGAGYGYTF	TGTGCCAGCTCCAAAGGGGCAGGCTATGGCTACACCTTC	TRBV7-9	TRBJ1-2	NA	NA
CASSLGRQGGISSYNEQFF	TGTGCCAGCAGCCTCGGACGACAGGGAGGCATTAGCTCCTACAATGAGCAGTTCTTC	TRBV7-6	TRBJ2-1	NA	NA
CANFNDQPQHF	TGTGCCAACTTTAACGATCAGCCCCAGCATTTT	TRBV2	TRBJ1-5	few	NA
CASSLGEGGYTF	TGTGCCAGCAGCTTAGGGGAGGGTGGCTACACCTTC	TRBV5-6	TRBJ1-2	NA	NA
CASTISGGDGYTF	TGTGCCAGCACCATTTCAGGGGGGGATGGCTACACCTTC	TRBV28	TRBJ1-2	NA	TRBD1
CASSELAGVSYNEQFF	TGTGCCAGCAGTGAACTAGCGGGAGTGTCCTACAATGAGCAGTTCTTC	TRBV6-1	TRBJ2-1	once	TRBD2
CASTPFRGQETQYF	TGTGCCAGCACCCCCTTTAGGGGTCAAGAGACCCAGTACTTC	TRBV5-8	TRBJ2-5	NA	NA
CASSEGSGYGYTF	TGTGCCAGCAGTGAGGGCAGCGGGTATGGCTACACCTTC	TRBV2	TRBJ1-2	NA	NA
CAWSVRAGELFF	TGTGCCTGGAGTGTAAGGGCCGGGGAGCTGTTTTTT	TRBV30	TRBJ2-2	once	NA
CASSLGWGAGPEAFF	TGTGCCAGCAGTTTAGGTTGGGGGGCGGGCCCTGAAGCTTTCTTT	TRBV28	TRBJ1-1	NA	NA
CASSPSLTGLDTGELFF	TGTGCCAGCAGTCCATCCCTGACAGGATTGGACACCGGGGAGCTGTTTTTT	TRBV28	TRBJ2-2	NA	NA
CASSRILAGIPYEQYF	TGTGCCAGCAGCCGCATCCTAGCGGGAATCCCCTACGAGCAGTACTTC	TRBV11-2	TRBJ2-7	NA	TRBD2
CASGQGGVGETQYF	TGTGCCAGCGGACAGGGGGGAGTCGGGGAGACCCAGTACTTC	TRBV6-1	TRBJ2-5	NA	TRBD1
CASRWDRVVSGELFF	TGTGCCAGCAGATGGGACAGGGTGGTATCCGGGGAGCTGTTTTTT	TRBV6-5	TRBJ2-2	NA	TRBD1
CASSETEQGAYEQYF	TGTGCCAGCAGTGAAACAGAACAGGGGGCCTACGAGCAGTACTTC	TRBV2	TRBJ2-7	once	TRBD1
CATLRRASGMGRNIQYF	TGTGCCACCCTCCGAAGGGCTAGCGGGATGGGAAGAAACATTCAGTACTTC	TRBV5-6	TRBJ2-4	NA	TRBD2
CASSPRTTYNEQFF	TGTGCCAGCAGCCCCCGGACTACCTACAATGAGCAGTTCTTC	TRBV9	TRBJ2-1	once	NA
CASSFSGTMHVEKLFF	TGTGCCAGCAGCTTCTCCGGGACAATGCACGTTGAAAAACTGTTTTTT	TRBV5-4	TRBJ1-4	NA	NA
CASSLDRHRGYGTDTQYF	TGCGCCAGCAGCCTTGACCGCCACAGGGGGTACGGCACAGATACGCAGTATTTT	TRBV5-1	TRBJ2-3	NA	TRBD1
CASRRLGASTGELFF	TGTGCCAGCAGGCGCTTAGGGGCGAGCACCGGGGAGCTGTTTTTT	TRBV2	TRBJ2-2	NA	NA
CASSARDGTEAFF	TGTGCCAGCAGTGCCCGGGATGGCACTGAAGCTTTCTTT	TRBV2	TRBJ1-1	few	NA
CASSRSPPTGVGTEAFF	TGTGCCAGCAGCCGATCCCCCCCCACAGGGGTGGGCACTGAAGCTTTCTTT	TRBV7-6	TRBJ1-1	NA	TRBD1
CASSPRASGSYEQFF	TGTGCCAGCAGCCCCCGGGCTAGCGGGAGTTATGAGCAGTTCTTC	TRBV11-2	TRBJ2-1	NA	TRBD2
CASSEEEGYQPQHF	TGTGCCAGCAGTGAAGAGGAGGGGTATCAGCCCCAGCATTTT	TRBV2	TRBJ1-5	NA	NA
CASSLESAGGNIQYF	TGTGCCAGCAGCTTAGAATCGGCAGGTGGGAACATTCAGTACTTC	TRBV11-2	TRBJ2-4	NA	NA
CASSPEGSYGYTF	TGTGCCAGCTCACCAGAGGGGTCCTATGGCTACACCTTC	TRBV18	TRBJ1-2	NA	NA
CASSQGTGRYEQYF	TGTGCCAGCAGCCAAGGGACAGGGCGCTACGAGCAGTACTTC	TRBV28	TRBJ2-7	NA	TRBD1
CASSLTGGGYEQYF	TGCGCCAGCAGCTTAACAGGGGGCGGGTACGAGCAGTACTTC	TRBV5-1	TRBJ2-7	NA	TRBD1
CASRDRGWGGYTF	TGTGCCAGCAGAGACAGGGGCTGGGGTGGCTACACCTTC	TRBV6-5	TRBJ1-2	NA	TRBD1